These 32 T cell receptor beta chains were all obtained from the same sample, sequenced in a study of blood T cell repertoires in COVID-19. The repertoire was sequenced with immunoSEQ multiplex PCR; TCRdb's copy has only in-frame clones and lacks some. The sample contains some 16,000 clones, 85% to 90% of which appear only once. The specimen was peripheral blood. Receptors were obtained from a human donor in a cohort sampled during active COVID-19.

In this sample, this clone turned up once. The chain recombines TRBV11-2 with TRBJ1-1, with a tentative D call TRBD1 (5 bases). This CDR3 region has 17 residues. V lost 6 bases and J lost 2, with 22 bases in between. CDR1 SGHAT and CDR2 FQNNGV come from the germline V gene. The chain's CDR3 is CASRGIGRGRVNTEAFF. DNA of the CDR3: TGTGCCAGCAGGGGGATAGGAAGGGGCCGGGTTAACACTGAAGCTTTCTTT.

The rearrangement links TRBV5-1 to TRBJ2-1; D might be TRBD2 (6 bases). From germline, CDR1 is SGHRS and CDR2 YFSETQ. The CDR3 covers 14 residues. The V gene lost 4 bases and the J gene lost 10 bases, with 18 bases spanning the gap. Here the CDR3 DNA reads TGCGCCAGCAGCCCTCGGGACTCCCGAGGGGAGCAGTTCTTC. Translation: CASSPRDSRGEQFF.

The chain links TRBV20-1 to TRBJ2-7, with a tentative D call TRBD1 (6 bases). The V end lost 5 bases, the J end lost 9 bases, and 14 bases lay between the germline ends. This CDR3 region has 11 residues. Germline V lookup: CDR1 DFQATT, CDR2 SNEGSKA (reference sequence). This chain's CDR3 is CSAVQGIGQYF. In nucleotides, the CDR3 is TGCAGTGCTGTCCAGGGGATCGGGCAGTACTTC.

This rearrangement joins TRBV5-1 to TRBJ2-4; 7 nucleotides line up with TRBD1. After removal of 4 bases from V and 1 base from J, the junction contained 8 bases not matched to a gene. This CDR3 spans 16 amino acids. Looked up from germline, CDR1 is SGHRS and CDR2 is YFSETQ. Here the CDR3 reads CASSPVVDRAKNIQYF. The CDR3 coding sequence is TGCGCCAGCAGCCCCGTTGTGGACAGGGCCAAAAACATTCAGTACTTC.

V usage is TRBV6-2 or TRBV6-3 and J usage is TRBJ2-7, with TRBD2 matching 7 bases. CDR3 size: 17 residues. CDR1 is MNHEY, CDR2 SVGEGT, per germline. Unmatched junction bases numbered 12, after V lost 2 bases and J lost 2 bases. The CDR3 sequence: CASSYPSFKRGTYEQYF. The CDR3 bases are TGTGCCAGCAGTTACCCTTCCTTCAAGCGGGGTACCTACGAGCAGTACTTC.

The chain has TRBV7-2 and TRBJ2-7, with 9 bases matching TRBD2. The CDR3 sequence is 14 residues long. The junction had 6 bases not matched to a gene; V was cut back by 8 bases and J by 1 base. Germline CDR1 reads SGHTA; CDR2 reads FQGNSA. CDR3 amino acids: CASGGAGGSYEQYF. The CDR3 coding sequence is TGTGCCAGCGGCGGAGCGGGGGGTTCCTACGAGCAGTACTTC.

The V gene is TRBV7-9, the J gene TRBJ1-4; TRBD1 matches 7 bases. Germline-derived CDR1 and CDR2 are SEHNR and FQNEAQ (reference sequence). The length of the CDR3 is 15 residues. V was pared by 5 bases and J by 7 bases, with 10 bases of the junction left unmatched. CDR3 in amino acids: CASSLQTGWSEKLFF. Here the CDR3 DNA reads TGTGCCAGCAGCCTCCAGACAGGGTGGAGTGAAAAACTGTTTTTT.

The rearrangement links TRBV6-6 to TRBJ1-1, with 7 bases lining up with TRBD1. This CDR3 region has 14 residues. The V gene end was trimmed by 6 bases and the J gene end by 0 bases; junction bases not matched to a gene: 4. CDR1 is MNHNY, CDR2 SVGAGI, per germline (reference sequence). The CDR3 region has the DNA TGTGCCAGCAGACCCACAGGGGTGAACACTGAAGCTTTCTTT. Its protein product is CASRPTGVNTEAFF.

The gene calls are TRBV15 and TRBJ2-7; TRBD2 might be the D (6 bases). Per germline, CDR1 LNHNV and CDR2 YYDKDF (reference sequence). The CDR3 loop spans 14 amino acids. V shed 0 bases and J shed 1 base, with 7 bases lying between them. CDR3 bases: TGTGCCACCAGCAGAGAGGAGGGATCCTACGAGCAGTACTTC. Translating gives CATSREEGSYEQYF.

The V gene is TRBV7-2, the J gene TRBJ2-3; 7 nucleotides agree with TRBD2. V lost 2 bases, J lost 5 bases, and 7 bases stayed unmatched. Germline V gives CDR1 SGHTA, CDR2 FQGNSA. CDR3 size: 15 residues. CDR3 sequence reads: CASSLLAAFGDTQYF. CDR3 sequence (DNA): TGTGCCAGCAGCTTACTAGCGGCCTTCGGAGATACGCAGTATTTT.

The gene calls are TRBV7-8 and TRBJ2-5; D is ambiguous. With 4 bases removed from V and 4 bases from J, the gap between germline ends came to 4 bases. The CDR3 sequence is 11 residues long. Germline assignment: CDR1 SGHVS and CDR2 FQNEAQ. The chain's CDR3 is CASSYSETQYF. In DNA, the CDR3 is TGTGCCAGCAGCTACTCAGAGACCCAGTACTTC.

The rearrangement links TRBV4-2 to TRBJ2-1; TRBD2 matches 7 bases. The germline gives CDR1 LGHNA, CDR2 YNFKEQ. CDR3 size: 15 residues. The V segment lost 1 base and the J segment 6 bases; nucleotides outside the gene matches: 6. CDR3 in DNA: TGTGCCAGCAGCCAAGGCCTAGCGGCTACCAATGAGCAGTTCTTC. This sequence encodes CASSQGLAATNEQFF.

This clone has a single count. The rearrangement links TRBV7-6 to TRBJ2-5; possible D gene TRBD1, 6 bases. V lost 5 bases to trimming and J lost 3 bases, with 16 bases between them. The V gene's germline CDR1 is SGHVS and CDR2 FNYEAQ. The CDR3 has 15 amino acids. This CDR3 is CASSIRGAREETQYF. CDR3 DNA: TGTGCCAGCAGCATCAGGGGCGCACGAGAAGAGACCCAGTACTTC.

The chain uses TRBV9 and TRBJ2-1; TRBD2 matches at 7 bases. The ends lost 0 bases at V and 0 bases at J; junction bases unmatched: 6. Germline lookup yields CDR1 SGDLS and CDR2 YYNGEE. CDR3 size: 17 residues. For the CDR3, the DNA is TGTGCCAGCAGCGTAGCTGAGCTAGCGGACTCCTACAATGAGCAGTTCTTC. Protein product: CASSVAELADSYNEQFF.

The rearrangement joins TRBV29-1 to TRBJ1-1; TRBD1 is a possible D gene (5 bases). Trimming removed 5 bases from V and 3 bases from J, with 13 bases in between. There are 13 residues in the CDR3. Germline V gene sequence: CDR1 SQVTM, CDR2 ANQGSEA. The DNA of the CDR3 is TGCAGCGTTACAAGGGGTGGGGACACTGAAGCTTTCTTT. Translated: CSVTRGGDTEAFF.

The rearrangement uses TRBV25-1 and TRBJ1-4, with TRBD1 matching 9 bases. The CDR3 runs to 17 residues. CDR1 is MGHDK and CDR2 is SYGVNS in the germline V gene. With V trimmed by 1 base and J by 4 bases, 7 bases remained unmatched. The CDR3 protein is CASSEWLGTGINEKLFF. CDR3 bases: TGTGCCAGCAGTGAATGGTTAGGGACAGGGATTAATGAAAAACTGTTTTTT.

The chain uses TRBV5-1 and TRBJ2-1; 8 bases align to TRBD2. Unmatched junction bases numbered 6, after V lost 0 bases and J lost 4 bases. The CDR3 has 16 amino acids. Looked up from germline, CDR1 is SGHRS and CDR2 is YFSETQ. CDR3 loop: CASSLALGGEYNEQFF. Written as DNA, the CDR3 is TGCGCCAGCAGCTTGGCCCTCGGGGGGGAATACAATGAGCAGTTCTTC.

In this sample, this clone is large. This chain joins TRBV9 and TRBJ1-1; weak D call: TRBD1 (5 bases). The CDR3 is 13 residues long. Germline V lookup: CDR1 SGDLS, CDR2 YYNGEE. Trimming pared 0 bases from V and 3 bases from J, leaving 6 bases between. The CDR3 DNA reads TGTGCCAGCAGCGTAGAGGGGTACACTGAAGCTTTCTTT. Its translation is CASSVEGYTEAFF.

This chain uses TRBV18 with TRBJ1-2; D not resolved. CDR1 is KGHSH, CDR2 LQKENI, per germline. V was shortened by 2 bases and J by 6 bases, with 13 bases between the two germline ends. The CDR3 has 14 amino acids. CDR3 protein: CASSPAGTGHGYTF. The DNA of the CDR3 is TGTGCCAGCTCACCAGCAGGAACCGGTCATGGCTACACCTTC.

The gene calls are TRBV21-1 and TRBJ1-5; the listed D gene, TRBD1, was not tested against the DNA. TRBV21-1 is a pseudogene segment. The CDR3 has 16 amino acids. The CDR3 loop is CASTGGTGGKNQPQHF. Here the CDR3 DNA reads TGTGCCAGCACCGGAGGAACAGGGGGCAAGAATCAGCCCCAGCATTTT.

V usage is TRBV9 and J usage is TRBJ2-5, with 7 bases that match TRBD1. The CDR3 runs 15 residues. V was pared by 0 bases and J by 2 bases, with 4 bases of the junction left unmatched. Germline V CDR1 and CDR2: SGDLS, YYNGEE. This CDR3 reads CASSVGRGRQETQYF. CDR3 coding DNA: TGTGCCAGCAGCGTAGGAAGGGGGCGGCAAGAGACCCAGTACTTC.

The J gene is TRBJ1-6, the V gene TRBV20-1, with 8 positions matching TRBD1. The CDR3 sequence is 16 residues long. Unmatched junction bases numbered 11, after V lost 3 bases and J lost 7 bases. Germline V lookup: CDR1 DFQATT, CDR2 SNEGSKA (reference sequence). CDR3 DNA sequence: TGCAGTGCTAGTATCGGACAGGGCGGTGGGAATTCACCCCTCCACTTT. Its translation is CSASIGQGGGNSPLHF.

CDR3 DNA sequence: TGTGCCAGCAGGGGGACAGGGGGCATCACCGGGGAGCTGTTTTTT. Translation gives CASRGTGGITGELFF. The chain joins TRBV6-6 to TRBJ2-2, with TRBD1 matching 12 bases. The CDR3 has 15 residues. CDR1 and CDR2 (germline): MNHNY, SVGAGI (reference sequence). V shed 6 bases, J shed 4 bases, and the junction held 3 bases outside the gene matches.

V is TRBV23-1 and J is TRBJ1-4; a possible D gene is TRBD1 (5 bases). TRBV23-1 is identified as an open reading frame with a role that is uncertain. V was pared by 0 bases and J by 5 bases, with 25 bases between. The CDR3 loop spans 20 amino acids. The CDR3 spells CASSQSLTHTRRDLNEKLFF. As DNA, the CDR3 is TGCGCCAGCAGTCAATCCTTAACCCATACTCGTAGGGACTTAAATGAAAAACTGTTTTTT.

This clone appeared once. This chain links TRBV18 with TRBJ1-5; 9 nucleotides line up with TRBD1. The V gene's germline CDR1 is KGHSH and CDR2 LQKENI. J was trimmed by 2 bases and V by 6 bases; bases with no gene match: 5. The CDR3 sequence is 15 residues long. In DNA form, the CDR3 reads TGTGCCAGCTCTCTGAGACAGGGGGGCAATCAGCCCCAGCATTTT. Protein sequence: CASSLRQGGNQPQHF.

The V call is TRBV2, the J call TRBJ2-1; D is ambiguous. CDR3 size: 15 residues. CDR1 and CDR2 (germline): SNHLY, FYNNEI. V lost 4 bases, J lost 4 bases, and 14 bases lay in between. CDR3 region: CASSVDPSEYNEQFF. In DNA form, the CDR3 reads TGTGCCAGCAGTGTAGACCCCTCGGAGTACAATGAGCAGTTCTTC.

The CDR3 sequence: CASSLLGQHINSPLHF. CDR3 nucleotide sequence: TGTGCCAGCAGCCTCTTGGGACAGCACATCAATTCACCCCTCCACTTT. J is TRBJ1-6 and V is TRBV7-3, with TRBD1 identical over 7 bases. The CDR3 length is 16 residues. Germline lookup yields CDR1 SGHTA and CDR2 FQGTGA. With 5 bases clipped from V and 7 bases from J, the junction kept 11 bases outside the gene matches.

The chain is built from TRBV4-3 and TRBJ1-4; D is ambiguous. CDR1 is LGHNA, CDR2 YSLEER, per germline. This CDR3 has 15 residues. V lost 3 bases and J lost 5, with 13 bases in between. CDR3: CASSQNGIRNEKLFF. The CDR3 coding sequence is TGCGCCAGCAGCCAGAACGGGATCCGCAATGAAAAACTGTTTTTT.

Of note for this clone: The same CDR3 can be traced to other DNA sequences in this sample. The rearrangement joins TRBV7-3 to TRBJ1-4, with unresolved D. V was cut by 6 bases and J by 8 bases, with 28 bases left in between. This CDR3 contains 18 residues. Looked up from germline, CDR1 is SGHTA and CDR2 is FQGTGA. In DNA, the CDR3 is TGTGCCAGCAGACCGGAGGCAACCCTACTAACCCTTAAGGAAAAACTGTTTTTT. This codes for CASRPEATLLTLKEKLFF.

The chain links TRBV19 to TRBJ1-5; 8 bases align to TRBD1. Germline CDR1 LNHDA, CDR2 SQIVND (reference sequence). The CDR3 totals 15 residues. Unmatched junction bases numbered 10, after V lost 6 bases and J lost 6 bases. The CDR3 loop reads CASRMITGGGQPQHF. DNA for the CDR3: TGTGCCAGTAGGATGATCACAGGGGGGGGTCAGCCCCAGCATTTT.

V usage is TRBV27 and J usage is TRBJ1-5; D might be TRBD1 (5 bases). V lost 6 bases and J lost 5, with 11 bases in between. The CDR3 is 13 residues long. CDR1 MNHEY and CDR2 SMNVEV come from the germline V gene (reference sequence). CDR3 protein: CASRSRVHQPQHF. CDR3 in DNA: TGTGCCAGCAGGTCCAGGGTACATCAGCCCCAGCATTTT.

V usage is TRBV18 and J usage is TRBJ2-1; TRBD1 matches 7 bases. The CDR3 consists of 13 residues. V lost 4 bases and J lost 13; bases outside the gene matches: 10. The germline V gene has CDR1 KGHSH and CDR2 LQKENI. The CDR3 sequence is CASSLTTGTEQFF. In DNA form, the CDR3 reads TGTGCCAGCTCACTGACCACGGGGACAGAACAGTTCTTC.